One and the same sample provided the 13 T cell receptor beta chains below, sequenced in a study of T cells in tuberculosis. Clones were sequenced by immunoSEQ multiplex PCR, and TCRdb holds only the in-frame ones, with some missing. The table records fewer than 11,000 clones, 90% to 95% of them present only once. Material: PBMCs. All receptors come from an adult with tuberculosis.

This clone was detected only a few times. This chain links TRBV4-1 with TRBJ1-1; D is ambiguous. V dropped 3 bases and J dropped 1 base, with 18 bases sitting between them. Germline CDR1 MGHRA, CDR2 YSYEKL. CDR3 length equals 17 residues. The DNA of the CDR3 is TGCGCCAGCAGCCAGAAGAAGCTCGAGGGTTCGAACACTGAAGCTTTCTTT. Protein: CASSQKKLEGSNTEAFF.

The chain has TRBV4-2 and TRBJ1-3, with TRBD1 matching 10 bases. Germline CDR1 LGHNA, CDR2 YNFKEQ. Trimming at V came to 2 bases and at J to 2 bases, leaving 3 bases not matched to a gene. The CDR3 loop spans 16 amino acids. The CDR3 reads CASSQPGTGAGNTIYF. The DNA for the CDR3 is TGTGCCAGCAGCCAACCCGGGACAGGGGCTGGAAACACCATATATTTT.

For the CDR3, the DNA is TGTGCCAGCAGCTTGCCCCCAGGAGAGACCCAGTACTTC. It codes for CASSLPPGETQYF. V usage is TRBV5-6 and J usage is TRBJ2-5, with D uncertain. V gave up 1 base and J gave up 4 bases, with 8 bases separating them. This CDR3 region has 13 residues. Looked up from germline, CDR1 is SGHDT and CDR2 is YYEEEE. The variable domain in full, with the rest retrieved from reference TRBV5-6 and TRBJ2-5, is DAGVTQSPTHLIKTRGQQVTLRCSPKSGHDTVSWYQQALGQGPQFIFQYYEEEERQRGNFPDRFSGHQFPNYSSELNVNALLLGDSALYLCASSLPPGETQYFGPGTRLLVL.

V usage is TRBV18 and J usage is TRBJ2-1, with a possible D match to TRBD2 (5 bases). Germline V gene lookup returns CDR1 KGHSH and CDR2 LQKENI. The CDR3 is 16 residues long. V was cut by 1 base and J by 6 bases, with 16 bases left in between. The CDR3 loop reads CASSPRLGSEGNEQFF. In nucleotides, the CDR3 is TGTGCCAGCTCACCACGGTTGGGGAGTGAGGGCAATGAGCAGTTCTTC.

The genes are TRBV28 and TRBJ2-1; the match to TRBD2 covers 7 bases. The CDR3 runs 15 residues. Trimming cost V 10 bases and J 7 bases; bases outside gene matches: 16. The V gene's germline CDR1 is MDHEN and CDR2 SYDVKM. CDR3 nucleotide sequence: TGTGCCATCTCGGAAATTGGCGGGAGAATAAATGAGCAGTTCTTC. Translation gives CAISEIGGRINEQFF.

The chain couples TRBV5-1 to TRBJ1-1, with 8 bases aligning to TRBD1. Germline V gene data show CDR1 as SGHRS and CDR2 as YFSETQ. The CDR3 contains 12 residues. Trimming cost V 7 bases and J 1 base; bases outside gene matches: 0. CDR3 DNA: TGCGCCAGCGGGACAGGGAACACTGAAGCTTTCTTT. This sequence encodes CASGTGNTEAFF.

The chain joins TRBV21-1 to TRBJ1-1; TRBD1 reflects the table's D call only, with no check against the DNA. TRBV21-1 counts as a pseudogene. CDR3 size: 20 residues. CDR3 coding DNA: TGTGCCAGCAGCATGACCGGGACAGGGGGCGCGTGGGGAGTGAACACTGAAGCTTTCTTT. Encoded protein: CASSMTGTGGAWGVNTEAFF.

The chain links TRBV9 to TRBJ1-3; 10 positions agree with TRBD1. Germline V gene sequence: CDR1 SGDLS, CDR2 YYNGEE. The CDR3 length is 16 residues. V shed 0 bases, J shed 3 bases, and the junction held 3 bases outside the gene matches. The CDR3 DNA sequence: TGTGCCAGCAGCGTAGCGGACAGGGGGATTGGAAACACCATATATTTT. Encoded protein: CASSVADRGIGNTIYF.

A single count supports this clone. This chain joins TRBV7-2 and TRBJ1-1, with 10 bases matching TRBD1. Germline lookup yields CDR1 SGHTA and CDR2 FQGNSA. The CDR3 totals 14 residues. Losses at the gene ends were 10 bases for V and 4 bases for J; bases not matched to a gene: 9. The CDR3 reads CATELGQGSTEAFF. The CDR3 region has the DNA TGTGCCACTGAACTGGGACAGGGGTCCACTGAAGCTTTCTTT.

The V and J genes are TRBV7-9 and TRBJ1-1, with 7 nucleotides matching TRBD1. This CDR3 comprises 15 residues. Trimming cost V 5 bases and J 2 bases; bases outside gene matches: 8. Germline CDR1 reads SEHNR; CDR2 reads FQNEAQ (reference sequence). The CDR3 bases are TGTGCCAGCAGCCCGAGACAGGGACTTAACACTGAAGCTTTCTTT. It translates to CASSPRQGLNTEAFF.

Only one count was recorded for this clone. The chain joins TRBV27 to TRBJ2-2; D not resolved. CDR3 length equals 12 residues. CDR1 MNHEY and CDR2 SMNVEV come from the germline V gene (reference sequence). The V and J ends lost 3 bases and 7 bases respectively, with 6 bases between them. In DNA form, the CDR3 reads TGTGCCAGCAGTTTGAGGAACGGGGAGCTGTTTTTT. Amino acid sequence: CASSLRNGELFF.

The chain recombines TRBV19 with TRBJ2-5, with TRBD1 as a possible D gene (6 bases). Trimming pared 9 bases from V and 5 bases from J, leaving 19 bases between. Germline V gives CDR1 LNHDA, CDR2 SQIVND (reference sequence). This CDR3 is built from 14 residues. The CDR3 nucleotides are TGTGCCAGCCAAAAGGGACACGCACGGGAGACCCAGTACTTC. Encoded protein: CASQKGHARETQYF.

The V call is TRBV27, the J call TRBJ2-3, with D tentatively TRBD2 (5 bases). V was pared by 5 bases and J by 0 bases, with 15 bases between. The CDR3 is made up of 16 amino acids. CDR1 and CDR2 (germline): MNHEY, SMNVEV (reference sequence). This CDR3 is CASSPGYSSSTDTQYF. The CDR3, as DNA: TGTGCCAGCAGTCCGGGATACTCCTCTAGCACAGATACGCAGTATTTT.